Presented here are 15 T cell receptor beta chains from one specimen sequenced in a study of identical twins. TCRdb called the 5' RACE reads again in MiXCR, with one record for every CDR3 protein. The sample records 1.5 million to 2 million distinct CDR3 sequences, 32% being singletons. The material sequenced was cord blood. The receptor set was obtained from a newborn girl in good health.

The chain employs TRBV20-1 and TRBJ1-6, with TRBD1 matching over 7 bases. V was clipped by 6 bases and J by 8 bases; unmatched bases: 7. The CDR3 extends over 13 amino acids. Germline V gene sequence: CDR1 DFQATT, CDR2 SNEGSKA (reference sequence). CDR3 bases: TGCAGTGCCGAACAGGGGCGGGATTCACCCCTCCACTTT. It specifies CSAEQGRDSPLHF.

This clonotype was recorded a few times. J is TRBJ2-1 and V is TRBV11-3, with TRBD2 matching over 9 bases. The germline V gene has CDR1 SGHNT and CDR2 YENEEA. V lost 1 base, J lost 8 bases, and 6 bases stayed unmatched. This CDR3 contains 15 residues. CDR3 sequence: CASSLGLAGSHEQFF. The CDR3 region has the DNA TGTGCCAGCAGCTTAGGCCTAGCGGGGTCCCATGAGCAGTTCTTC.

This chain links TRBV5-1 with TRBJ1-2, with D perhaps TRBD1 (6 bases). This CDR3 comprises 13 residues. In germline, CDR1 is SGHRS, CDR2 YFSETQ. V lost 5 bases and J 8 bases, leaving 16 bases between the germline ends. This CDR3 reads CASRLEQGNGYTF. For the CDR3, the DNA is TGCGCCAGCAGACTAGAACAGGGTAACGGCTACACCTTC.

Turning to this clonotype: Germline is not matched at one junction end, which may reflect a read error. The chain has TRBV7-6 and TRBJ2-3, with 12 nucleotides matching TRBD2. The CDR3 runs 18 residues. The germline V gene has CDR1 SGHVS and CDR2 FNYEAQ. The DNA for the CDR3 is TGTGCCAGCAGCTTCCGACTAGCGGGGGTTCCTGGCACAGATACGCGGTATTTT. This encodes CASSFRLAGVPGTDTRYF.

The chain recombines TRBV4-1 with TRBJ2-3; 7 bases match TRBD1. The CDR3 length is 13 residues. Germline trimming cut 6 bases from V and 6 bases from J; bases unmatched to any gene: 6. Germline V gives CDR1 MGHRA, CDR2 YSYEKL. CDR3: CASRDRWWDTQYF. The CDR3 DNA sequence: TGCGCCAGCAGGGACAGGTGGTGGGATACGCAGTATTTT.

This chain uses TRBV6-1 with TRBJ1-2; D is ambiguous. Per the germline V gene, CDR1 is MNHNS and CDR2 is SASEGT. The CDR3 runs to 13 residues. Trimming removed 3 bases at V and 6 bases at J, with 11 bases between. CDR3 sequence: CASSESVTNGYTF. The CDR3, as DNA: TGTGCCAGCAGTGAGAGTGTTACTAATGGCTACACCTTC.

This clonotype was recorded once. One end of the junction varies from germline; a read error may be responsible. This sequence joins TRBV18 and TRBJ1-6; a possible D gene is TRBD1 (6 bases). The germline V gene encodes CDR1 KGHSH and CDR2 LQKENI. CDR3 length: 15 residues. The CDR3 nucleotides are TGTGCCAGCTCAACCGGGACATCGGATAATTCACCCCCCCACTTT. Protein sequence: CASSTGTSDNSPPHF.

CDR3 sequence reads: CASSPIAPGTPNEKLFF. CDR3 bases: TGTGCCAGCAGCCCAATAGCCCCCGGGACACCTAATGAAAAACTGTTTTTT. V gene TRBV7-6 combines with J gene TRBJ1-4; a weak D match, TRBD1 (6 bases). The germline V and J ends were trimmed by 5 bases and 3 bases, with 19 bases remaining between them. The CDR3 length is 17 residues. CDR1 is SGHVS and CDR2 is FNYEAQ in the germline V gene.

The chain joins TRBV6-6 to TRBJ2-3, with 8 bases identical to TRBD2. V lost 6 bases to trimming and J lost 6 bases; unmatched junction nucleotides: 11. Germline V gene data show CDR1 as MNHNY and CDR2 as SVGAGI (reference sequence). This CDR3 spans 15 amino acids. CDR3 nucleotide sequence: TGTGCCAGCAGCCCTAGGGCGGGACTAGTGGATACGCAGTATTTT. This codes for CASSPRAGLVDTQYF.

The V and J genes are TRBV20-1 and TRBJ2-1; D gene ambiguous. CDR3 length equals 12 residues. V shed 3 bases and J shed 12 bases, with 15 bases lying between them. Per germline, CDR1 DFQATT and CDR2 SNEGSKA (reference sequence). CDR3 region: CSARMSVWVQFF. DNA of the CDR3: TGCAGTGCTAGGATGTCCGTTTGGGTGCAGTTCTTC.

This clonotype was seen more than once but under ten times. The chain employs TRBV20-1 and TRBJ2-7; 10 nucleotides match TRBD2. The end of the DNA fits TRBJ2-5 better, so the J call may be wrong. Germline CDR1 reads DFQATT; CDR2 reads SNEGSKA (reference sequence). The CDR3 is made up of 17 amino acids. CDR3 in amino acids: CSAREHFSGGAKETQYF. The CDR3 region has the DNA TGCAGTGCTAGAGAGCACTTCAGCGGGGGGGCAAAAGAGACCCAGTACTTC.

This clonotype was counted a few times. The chain recombines TRBV6-1 with TRBJ2-1, with D maybe TRBD2 (5 bases). Germline V gene sequence: CDR1 MNHNS, CDR2 SASEGT. The CDR3 length is 14 residues. The V gene lost 0 bases and the J gene lost 8 bases, with 11 bases spanning the gap. The CDR3: CASSEAGTRDEQFF. DNA for the CDR3: TGTGCCAGCAGTGAAGCCGGCACTAGAGATGAGCAGTTCTTC.

Of note for this clonotype: One end of the junction is discordant with germline, which a read error may explain. V gene TRBV27 combines with J gene TRBJ2-5; D tentatively reads TRBD1 or TRBD2 (5 bases each). The CDR3 loop spans 16 amino acids. Looked up from germline, CDR1 is MNHEY and CDR2 is SMNVEV (reference sequence). CDR3 loop: CASNLFREGNQETQYF. The CDR3 nucleotides are TGTGCCAGCAATTTATTTCGTGAGGGGAACCAAGAGACCCAGTACTTC.

CDR3: CASSYSGGAYYEQYF. The CDR3 DNA reads as TGTGCCAGCAGTTACTCTGGCGGGGCTTACTACGAGCAGTACTTC. The rearrangement joins TRBV6-5 to TRBJ2-7; perhaps TRBD2 as D (6 bases). The CDR3 has 15 residues. The V and J ends lost 0 bases and 3 bases respectively, with 12 bases between them. Germline values: CDR1 MNHEY, CDR2 SVGAGI.

The rearrangement uses TRBV10-3 and TRBJ2-7; perhaps TRBD1 as D (7 bases). The CDR3 is 13 residues long. Between the trimmed V and J ends, which lost 8 bases and 2 bases, there was a span of 13 bases. Germline loops: CDR1 ENHRY, CDR2 SYGVKD. CDR3 coding DNA: TGTGCCATCTGGGCAGGGGGGACCTACGAGCAGTACTTC. Its protein product is CAIWAGGTYEQYF.